The 16 T cell receptor beta chains in this list originate from one sample, sequenced in a study of Ad26.COV2.S vaccination and SARS-CoV-2 variants (dated by TCRdb to the early 2020s). Library creation used the immunoSEQ multiplex PCR assay. Not all clones reach the TCRdb copy of this immuneACCESS table, which keeps in-frame sequences only. Checked studies attribute under half of the gap to unresolved V genes and leave the rest unexplained. Present in this sample are some 320,000 clones, about 82% of which were seen just once. 2.1% of the sample rests with the top ten. What this sample's treatment or condition label stands for: around 19 received Ad26.COV2.S at low or high dose, single or two shots; roughly five received placebo; per-sample allocation not given. Repertoires of vaccine and placebo recipients were sequenced from samples taken on day 63 after the first injection. The sequenced sample was peripheral blood, obtained in a trial of Ad26.COV2.S vaccine versus placebo. The receptors were sampled from a person between 18 and 59 years old who received the Ad26.COV2.S COVID-19 vaccine or a placebo.

The J gene is TRBJ2-6, the V gene TRBV18; D unclear. V was cut by 6 bases and J by 10 bases, with 13 bases left in between. Germline CDR1 KGHSH, CDR2 LQKENI. The CDR3 contains 13 residues. Here the CDR3 reads CASSSGAENVLTF. Here the CDR3 DNA reads TGTGCCAGCTCCTCTGGTGCGGAGAACGTCCTGACTTTC.

This chain uses TRBV7-9 with TRBJ2-1; TRBD2 matches 11 bases. The CDR3 has 15 residues. The V gene's germline CDR1 is SEHNR and CDR2 FQNEAQ (reference sequence). Trimming cost V 5 bases and J 7 bases; bases outside gene matches: 7. Here the CDR3 DNA reads TGTGCCAGCAGCCTGACTAGCGGGGAAGGGAATGAGCAGTTCTTC. Its protein is CASSLTSGEGNEQFF. The full variable domain, completed using reference TRBV7-9 and TRBJ2-1, is DTGVSQNPRHKITKRGQNVTFRCDPISEHNRLYWYRQTLGQGPEFLTYFQNEAQLEKSRLLSDRFSAERPKGSFSTLEIQRTEQGDSAMYLCASSLTSGEGNEQFFGPGTRLTVL.

The V and J genes are TRBV30 and TRBJ1-5, with 7 bases that match TRBD1. CDR1 and CDR2 (germline): GTSNPN, SVGIG (reference sequence). Germline trimming cut 0 bases from V and 4 bases from J; bases unmatched to any gene: 6. This CDR3 comprises 15 residues. CDR3 DNA sequence: TGTGCCTGGAGTGTAAGGGGGCGCGGTAATCAGCCCCAGCATTTT. This translates into CAWSVRGRGNQPQHF.

This rearrangement joins TRBV11-2 to TRBJ2-5, with 12 bases that match TRBD2. Germline V lookup: CDR1 SGHAT, CDR2 FQNNGV. CDR3 size: 19 residues. V lost 0 bases, J lost 1 base, and 9 bases stayed unmatched. CDR3 DNA sequence: TGTGCCAGCAGCTTAGACCGCCTAGCGGGGGGGCCGCCCCAAGAGACCCAGTACTTC. Amino acid sequence: CASSLDRLAGGPPQETQYF. The full variable domain, with the rest looked up from reference TRBV11-2 and TRBJ2-5, is EAGVAQSPRYKIIEKRQSVAFWCNPISGHATLYWYQQILGQGPKLLIQFQNNGVVDDSQLPKDRFSAERLKGVDSTLKIQPAKLEDSAVYLCASSLDRLAGGPPQETQYFGPGTRLLVL.

The chain's CDR3 is CASSLADRRETQYF. The CDR3 DNA reads TGTGCCAGCAGCTTAGCCGATCGCCGGGAGACCCAGTACTTC. The chain is built from TRBV13 and TRBJ2-5, with D hard to call. V was clipped by 1 base and J by 5 bases, with 11 bases between them. CDR3 length: 14 residues. Germline values: CDR1 PRHDT, CDR2 FYEKMQ (reference sequence).

The genes are TRBV7-6 and TRBJ2-7, with D unclear. The CDR3 has 13 residues. The ends were cut back, 2 bases at V and 4 bases at J, with 9 bases in the middle. Germline assignment: CDR1 SGHVS and CDR2 FNYEAQ. CDR3 residues: CASSLRQDYEQYF. As DNA, the CDR3 is TGTGCCAGCAGCTTACGTCAGGATTACGAGCAGTACTTC.

The rearrangement joins TRBV28 to TRBJ2-5; a weak D match, TRBD2 (5 bases). This CDR3 spans 14 amino acids. CDR1 and CDR2 from the germline V gene are MDHEN and SYDVKM. V was shortened by 2 bases and J by 6 bases, with 13 bases between the two germline ends. The CDR3 loop reads CASSLGADGKTQYF. CDR3 DNA sequence: TGTGCCAGCAGTTTAGGAGCGGATGGAAAGACCCAGTACTTC.

This sequence joins TRBV19 and TRBJ2-3; possible D gene TRBD1, 6 bases. CDR1 is LNHDA and CDR2 is SQIVND in the germline V gene (reference sequence). V gave up 4 bases and J gave up 5 bases, with 16 bases separating them. This CDR3 spans 15 amino acids. Written as DNA, the CDR3 is TGTGCCAGTAGTACCACAGGGTTTGTTGGAGATACGCAGTATTTT. This encodes CASSTTGFVGDTQYF.

The chain links TRBV5-1 to TRBJ1-1; possible D gene TRBD1, 5 bases. This CDR3 spans 16 amino acids. The V and J ends lost 1 base and 5 bases respectively, with 18 bases between them. Germline assignment: CDR1 SGHRS and CDR2 YFSETQ. The CDR3 DNA reads as TGCGCCAGCAGCTTGTCGGGGAGGGGCGGGGATACTGAAGCTTTCTTT. Translated: CASSLSGRGGDTEAFF.

In its sample, this clone was seen once. Other DNA sequences in this specimen translate into the identical CDR3. The J gene is TRBJ1-1, the V gene TRBV5-1; tentative D call: TRBD1 (5 bases). Germline V CDR1 and CDR2: SGHRS, YFSETQ. The ends were cut back, 3 bases at V and 1 base at J, with 10 bases in the middle. The CDR3 runs 14 residues. The CDR3 DNA is TGCGCCAGCAGCTCAGGAACAGGGAACACTGAAGCTTTCTTT. Its translation is CASSSGTGNTEAFF.

V usage is TRBV9 and J usage is TRBJ2-3; D may be TRBD2 (5 bases). V lost 0 bases and J lost 2, with 10 bases in between. CDR3 size: 15 residues. Germline loops: CDR1 SGDLS, CDR2 YYNGEE. The CDR3, as DNA: TGTGCCAGCAGCGTAGAGGACGGGGACACAGATACGCAGTATTTT. Its protein is CASSVEDGDTDTQYF.

V usage is TRBV4-2 and J usage is TRBJ2-1, with no clear D. CDR1 is LGHNA and CDR2 is YNFKEQ in the germline V gene. CDR3 length: 14 amino acids. Trimming shortened V by 0 bases and J by 4 bases, and 7 bases separated the two germline ends. Here the CDR3 reads CASSQDRLYNEQFF. The CDR3 DNA follows: TGTGCCAGCAGCCAAGATCGGCTTTACAATGAGCAGTTCTTC.

The chain has TRBV3-1 (or the pseudogene TRBV3-2) and TRBJ2-7; D may correspond to TRBD1 or TRBD2 (5 bases each). Trimming stripped 8 bases from V and 0 bases from J, with 14 bases between. CDR1 and CDR2 (germline): LGHDT, YNNKEL (reference sequence). This CDR3 has 14 amino acids. The CDR3 here is CASSGTLSSYEQYF. The CDR3 DNA is TGTGCCAGCTCCGGGACCCTTAGCTCCTACGAGCAGTACTTC.

Regarding this clone: The sample contains more than one DNA sequence encoding this CDR3. The J gene is TRBJ2-7, the V gene TRBV29-1; a weak D match, TRBD1 (6 bases). Germline CDR1 reads SQVTM; CDR2 reads ANQGSEA. This CDR3 comprises 12 residues. The V gene lost 1 base and the J gene lost 4 bases, with 8 bases spanning the gap. In DNA, the CDR3 is TGCAGCGTTGAAGGCCAGGGGTACGAGCAGTACTTC. It encodes CSVEGQGYEQYF.

The V gene is TRBV18, the J gene TRBJ2-2, with 9 bases fitting TRBD1. Trimming cost V 4 bases and J 1 base; bases outside gene matches: 1. The CDR3 is 15 amino acids. Looked up from germline, CDR1 is KGHSH and CDR2 is LQKENI. In nucleotides, the CDR3 is TGTGCCAGCTCACTGGGACAGGGGAACACCGGGGAGCTGTTTTTT. This codes for CASSLGQGNTGELFF.

V gene TRBV5-1 combines with J gene TRBJ2-1, with 12 bases identical to TRBD1. The germline V gene encodes CDR1 SGHRS and CDR2 YFSETQ. The CDR3 sequence is 15 residues long. V gave up 6 bases and J gave up 6 bases; unmatched junction bases: 7. The CDR3 protein is CASIPGQGATNEQFF. CDR3 DNA sequence: TGCGCCAGCATCCCGGGACAGGGGGCAACCAATGAGCAGTTCTTC.